This TCR beta chain was sequenced for a study of identifying expanded T cells in peripheral blood. General study results and limits: Clone count variance between roughly 2-week samples rose with total template count.

Some clones are missing from TCRdb's copy, which holds only in-frame ones; the method was immunoSEQ multiplex PCR. Of about 86,000 clones in the sample, 80% to 90% were seen once. Notes on this clone: Its antigen is unidentified.

The V gene lost 6 bases and the J gene lost 0 bases, with 9 bases spanning the gap. Germline V gives CDR1 ENHRY, CDR2 SYGVKD. This CDR3 contains 14 residues. The TCR was taken from a person between 18 and 75 years old in good health. The chain uses TRBV10-3 and TRBJ1-3; the D is unclear. Input material: blood. The CDR3 protein is CAIRRESSGNTIYF. The CDR3 coding sequence is TGTGCCATCAGGAGGGAGAGCTCTGGAAACACCATATATTTT.